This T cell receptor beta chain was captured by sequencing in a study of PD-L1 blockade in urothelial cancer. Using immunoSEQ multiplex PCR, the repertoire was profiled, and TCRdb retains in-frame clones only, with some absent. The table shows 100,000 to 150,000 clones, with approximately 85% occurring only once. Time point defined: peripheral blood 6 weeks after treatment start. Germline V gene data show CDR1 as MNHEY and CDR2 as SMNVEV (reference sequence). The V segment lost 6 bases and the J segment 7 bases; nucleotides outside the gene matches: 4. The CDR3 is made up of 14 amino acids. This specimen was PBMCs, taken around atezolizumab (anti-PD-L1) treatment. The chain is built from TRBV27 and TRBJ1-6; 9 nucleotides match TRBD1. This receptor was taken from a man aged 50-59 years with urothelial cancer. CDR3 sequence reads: CASRGQGYNSPLHF. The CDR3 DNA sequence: TGTGCCAGCAGAGGACAGGGGTACAATTCACCCCTCCACTTT.